Presented here are 22 T cell receptor beta chains from one specimen sequenced in a study of post-analysis software for immune sequencing data. For these receptors, no antigen is known. The library was made from cDNA and included unique molecular identifiers. TCRdb processed the PCR reads anew with MiXCR; each CDR3 protein has one entry. The sample has roughly 870,000 distinct CDR3 sequences, about 53% seen once. Overall study results and limits: TRBV segments more frequent in patients than in controls numbered five and included TRBV5-6, TRBV5-1 and TRBV20-1.

The sequencing input was blood. Receptors were obtained from a girl between 5 and 17 years old with multiple sclerosis.

The V gene is TRBV10-1, the J gene TRBJ2-1, with TRBD1 matching 7 bases. The trim removed 5 bases at V and 3 bases at J, leaving 7 bases unmatched. Germline loops: CDR1 WNHNN, CDR2 SYGVQD (reference sequence). This CDR3 has 15 residues. The CDR3 coding sequence is TGCGCCAGCAGTCACCGGGACAGAGTCTACAATGAGCAGTTCTTC. Residues: CASSHRDRVYNEQFF.

The chain has TRBV21-1 and TRBJ2-7; the table's D gene call, TRBD1, was not cross checked with the DNA. TRBV21-1 represents a pseudogene. The CDR3 is 13 residues long. CDR3 in amino acids: CASSPTPKDEQYF. In DNA form, the CDR3 reads TGTGCCAGCAGCCCTACCCCCAAGGACGAGCAGTACTTC.

The chain employs TRBV13 and TRBJ1-1; 9 bases match TRBD1. In germline, CDR1 is PRHDT, CDR2 FYEKMQ (reference sequence). The junction had 8 bases not matched to a gene; V was cut back by 2 bases and J by 1 base. The CDR3 consists of 17 residues. The CDR3, as DNA: TGTGCCAGCAGCTTAAAAACCACGGGACAGGGGAACACTGAAGCTTTCTTT. It specifies CASSLKTTGQGNTEAFF.

V is TRBV15 and J is TRBJ2-7; TRBD2 aligns across 11 bases. V lost 5 bases and J lost 3; bases outside the gene matches: 6. This CDR3 spans 15 amino acids. Germline CDR1 is LNHNV and CDR2 is YYDKDF (reference sequence). The CDR3 nucleotides read TGTGCCACCAGCCGCGGGACTAGCGGAAACTACGAGCAGTACTTC. Translated, it gives CATSRGTSGNYEQYF.

V and J are TRBV20-1 and TRBJ2-7, with D perhaps TRBD1 (5 bases). The CDR3 is 15 residues long. The germline V gene encodes CDR1 DFQATT and CDR2 SNEGSKA (reference sequence). V dropped 1 base and J dropped 2 bases, with 15 bases sitting between them. CDR3 sequence: CSARVPSLGPYEQYF. The CDR3 DNA reads as TGCAGTGCTAGAGTCCCGTCCCTGGGGCCCTACGAGCAGTACTTC.

The sample holds a few counts of this clonotype. The chain employs TRBV5-1 and TRBJ2-5; D is perhaps TRBD1 (5 bases). The J call is uncertain, as TRBJ2-7 better fits the DNA end. CDR1 and CDR2 from the germline V gene are SGHRS and YFSETQ. There are 14 residues in the CDR3. This CDR3 reads CASSLRQGPHEQYF. CDR3 in DNA: TGCGCCAGCAGCTTACGGCAGGGTCCCCACGAGCAGTACTTC.

The J gene is TRBJ2-5, the V gene TRBV12-3 or TRBV12-4, with D unclear. Trimming removed 3 bases at V and 3 bases at J, with 5 bases between. The CDR3 has 12 residues. In DNA, the CDR3 is TGTGCCAGCAGTTTCAGGAAAGAGACCCAGTACTTC. It translates to CASSFRKETQYF.

This clonotype was counted only a few times. This rearrangement joins TRBV13 to TRBJ2-2; D not resolved. The V end lost 1 base, the J end lost 6 bases, and 3 bases lay between the germline ends. The CDR3 is 12 amino acids. Germline V gives CDR1 PRHDT, CDR2 FYEKMQ (reference sequence). CDR3 amino acids: CASSLVSGELFF. In DNA form, the CDR3 reads TGTGCCAGCAGCTTAGTTTCCGGGGAGCTGTTTTTT.

The chain has TRBV7-9 and TRBJ2-1, with 8 nucleotides matching TRBD1. CDR1 is SEHNR, CDR2 FQNEAQ, per germline (reference sequence). CDR3 length equals 16 residues. Unmatched junction bases numbered 9, after V lost 2 bases and J lost 6 bases. The CDR3 spells CASSLNRGSRPNEQFF. DNA of the CDR3: TGTGCCAGCAGCTTAAACAGGGGGTCTAGACCCAATGAGCAGTTCTTC.

The chain combines TRBV29-1 with TRBJ2-3, with a weak D call TRBD2 (5 bases). Germline CDR1 SQVTM, CDR2 ANQGSEA. V was cut by 7 bases and J by 8 bases, with 25 bases left in between. The CDR3 extends over 15 amino acids. Here the CDR3 reads CSATRGGLAKGTQYF. DNA of the CDR3: TGCAGCGCGACCCGCGGAGGACTGGCTAAGGGTACGCAGTATTTT.

The CDR3 region is CASSSIRQLSYEQYF. CDR3 coding DNA: TGTGCCAGCAGTTCTATTCGACAGTTATCCTACGAGCAGTACTTC. The rearrangement links TRBV6-5 to TRBJ2-5; D is possibly TRBD1 (5 bases). TRBJ2-7 explains the end of the DNA better; the J call may be wrong. Per germline, CDR1 MNHEY and CDR2 SVGAGI. CDR3 length: 15 residues.

This chain links TRBV7-2 with TRBJ2-7; tentatively, D is TRBD1 (6 bases). Trimming removed 7 bases at V and 1 base at J, with 17 bases between. The germline V gene has CDR1 SGHTA and CDR2 FQGNSA. This CDR3 has 15 amino acids. The CDR3 coding sequence is TGTGCCAGCAATGGACAGTCCCTCTGGTCCTACGAGCAGTACTTC. Protein product: CASNGQSLWSYEQYF.

In its sample, this clonotype was seen a few times. As DNA, the CDR3 is TGTGCCAGCCGTTCCCTGTACTCCTACGAGCAGTACTTC. This sequence encodes CASRSLYSYEQYF. V and J are TRBV12-3 or TRBV12-4 and TRBJ2-7; the D is unclear. The CDR3 totals 13 residues. V dropped 8 bases and J dropped 0 bases, with 11 bases sitting between them.

This chain connects TRBV7-9 to TRBJ1-1; 7 bases fit TRBD1. CDR1 and CDR2 (germline): SEHNR, FQNEAQ (reference sequence). This CDR3 spans 14 amino acids. V lost 5 bases to trimming and J lost 1 base; unmatched junction nucleotides: 4. The CDR3 region is CASSRDRANTEAFF. In DNA, the CDR3 is TGTGCCAGCAGCCGGGACAGAGCGAACACTGAAGCTTTCTTT.

This clonotype occurred once. The chain recombines TRBV4-1 with TRBJ1-1, with 7 bases identical to TRBD1. Germline V gene lookup returns CDR1 MGHRA and CDR2 YSYEKL. Trimming at V came to 6 bases and at J to 1 base, leaving 11 bases not matched to a gene. The CDR3 is made up of 16 amino acids. This chain's CDR3 is CASSQLQGLGNTEAFF. The DNA for the CDR3 is TGCGCCAGCAGTCAACTACAGGGGCTGGGGAACACTGAAGCTTTCTTT.

This chain joins TRBV6-1 and TRBJ2-7, with a possible D match to TRBD1 (5 bases). The J call is in doubt because the DNA end fits TRBJ2-5 better. CDR1 MNHNS and CDR2 SASEGT come from the germline V gene. This CDR3 has 14 residues. The CDR3 DNA reads as TGTGCCAGCAGGGACCAGAAGGGGATGGAGACCCAGTACTTC. Translation: CASRDQKGMETQYF.

The V and J genes are TRBV25-1 and TRBJ1-2; TRBD1 matches at 7 bases. Germline V CDR1 and CDR2: MGHDK, SYGVNS. V shed 7 bases, J shed 2 bases, and the junction held 7 bases outside the gene matches. The CDR3 loop spans 14 amino acids. CDR3 sequence (DNA): TGTGCCAGCAAAGGGGGCGCTGGGAACTATGGCTACACCTTC. Protein product: CASKGGAGNYGYTF.

This clonotype was found once. The chain links TRBV7-6 to TRBJ1-5, with D perhaps matching TRBD1 (6 bases). There are 15 residues in the CDR3. Looked up from germline, CDR1 is SGHVS and CDR2 is FNYEAQ. The germline V and J ends were trimmed by 4 bases and 4 bases, with 14 bases remaining between them. The CDR3 loop is CASSWGQGRNQPQHF. CDR3 nucleotides: TGTGCCAGCAGCTGGGGGCAGGGAAGGAATCAGCCCCAGCATTTT.

This chain uses TRBV18 with TRBJ2-7; either TRBD1 or TRBD2 may fit D (5 bases each). The CDR3 covers 15 residues. The germline gives CDR1 KGHSH, CDR2 LQKENI. V was cut by 6 bases and J by 1 base, with 16 bases left in between. The CDR3 sequence is CASSPTGEGSYEQYF. The DNA of the CDR3 is TGTGCCAGCTCTCCGACGGGCGAGGGGTCCTACGAGCAGTACTTC.

Comments on this clonotype: Germline is not matched at one junction end, which may reflect a read error. The V call is TRBV9, the J call TRBJ2-1; 10 bases map to TRBD1. Germline V gene sequence: CDR1 SGDLS, CDR2 YYNGEE. The CDR3 extends over 15 amino acids. DNA for the CDR3: TGTGCCAGCAGCGTTCCGGGACAGGGGAAGAATGGGCAGTTCTTC. Translated: CASSVPGQGKNGQFF.

The V call is TRBV29-1, the J call TRBJ2-3, with D perhaps assigned TRBD1 or TRBD2 (5 bases each). There are 12 residues in the CDR3. Germline V gene data show CDR1 as SQVTM and CDR2 as ANQGSEA. Written as DNA, the CDR3 is TGCAGTGCAGAGGGGTGGGAAGATACGCAGTATTTT. Its protein is CSAEGWEDTQYF.

This CDR3 is CAISEAVQETQYF. The DNA of the CDR3 is TGTGCCATCAGTGAGGCGGTCCAAGAGACCCAGTACTTC. The chain links TRBV10-3 to TRBJ2-5; D uncertain. The V and J ends lost 2 bases and 1 base respectively, with 5 bases between them. Germline CDR1 ENHRY, CDR2 SYGVKD. The CDR3 is made up of 13 amino acids.